The table lists the clone carrying this T cell receptor delta chain with a few counts. TCRdb reran clone calling via CATT on the reads. Here the sample spans about 5,000 delta-chain clones, less than 3.5% being singletons. The data stem from a study of gamma-delta chains in newborns, infants, children. Study background: Innate gammadelta T cells reportedly expand polyclonally right after birth, driven by microbial exposure, per the title.

The TCR originated in a child who was a newborn, infant or young child, either healthy, febrile or measles-vaccinated (not recorded which). The sequenced sample was blood.

The CDR3 DNA sequence: TGTGCAGCAAGCGGAGGAGTAAAACTGGGGGTTCCGACAGATTTGACAGCACAACTCTTCTTT. The encoded protein is CAASGGVKLGVPTDLTAQLFF. The chain recombines TRAV29/DV5 with TRDJ2, with TRDD3 matching 8 bases. CDR3 length: 21 amino acids. V lost 0 bases and J lost 1; bases outside the gene matches: 20. Looked up from germline, CDR1 is NSMFDY and CDR2 is ISSIKDK.